Sequencing of this T cell receptor beta chain was carried out in a study of T cell responses to AZD1222 COVID-19 vaccine. Study-level results: Repertoires were obtained solely post-peak T cell response. Nearly half of the spike-specific TCRs reportedly recognize variant regions that carry no mutations.

CDR1 and CDR2 from the germline V gene are KGHSH and LQKENI. Trimming cost V 6 bases and J 3 bases, with 18 bases left between them. The CDR3 spans 15 residues. This clone has just one count. As yet, its antigen is unknown. Sequencing was performed with immunoSEQ multiplex PCR; in TCRdb, only in-frame clones are kept and a portion is missing. Of about 130,000 clones in the sample, around 90% are singletons; the top ten hold approximately 4%. The sequence derives from an adult in good health. Sequences were derived from peripheral blood, sampled on day 0 of AZD1222 vaccination. This sequence joins TRBV18 and TRBJ2-7, with D perhaps TRBD1 or TRBD2 (5 bases each). The CDR3 is CASSGGVPGYYEQYF. CDR3 DNA: TGTGCCAGCTCCGGAGGCGTTCCAGGGTACTACGAGCAGTACTTC.